The 21 T cell receptor beta chains in this list originate from one sample, sequenced in a study of blood T cell repertoires in COVID-19. Profiling relied on immunoSEQ multiplex PCR, and the TCRdb table lists in-frame clones only, not all of them. The profile shows about 130,000 clones, over 75% of them singletons. Sequencing was done on a sample of peripheral blood. Source of these receptors: a man between 40 and 49 years old with active or convalescent COVID-19.

As for this clone: Other nucleotide sequences from this sample produce the same CDR3. This sequence joins TRBV4-3 and TRBJ2-3, with TRBD2 identical over 7 bases. The trim removed 1 base at V and 2 bases at J, leaving 0 bases unmatched. The CDR3 spans 14 residues. The V gene's germline CDR1 is LGHNA and CDR2 YSLEER. CDR3 bases: TGCGCCAGCAGCCAAGGACTAGCCACAGATACGCAGTATTTT. This translates into CASSQGLATDTQYF.

This chain links TRBV29-1 with TRBJ2-3; D unresolved. The CDR3 totals 13 residues. V lost 0 bases to trimming and J lost 0 bases, with 4 bases between them. CDR1 SQVTM and CDR2 ANQGSEA come from the germline V gene. The CDR3 nucleotides are TGCAGCGTTGAAGAGGCCAGCACAGATACGCAGTATTTT. It specifies CSVEEASTDTQYF.

The V and J genes are TRBV10-3 and TRBJ2-1, with a possible D match to TRBD1 (6 bases). CDR1 ENHRY and CDR2 SYGVKD come from the germline V gene. V shed 9 bases and J shed 5 bases, with 11 bases lying between them. The CDR3 contains 12 residues. The CDR3 protein is CAIGTSNNEQFF. The CDR3, as DNA: TGTGCCATAGGGACATCAAACAATGAGCAGTTCTTC.

J is TRBJ2-2 and V is TRBV10-2; TRBD2 aligns across 8 bases. There are 15 residues in the CDR3. Germline V lookup: CDR1 WSHSY, CDR2 SAAADI. The J segment lost 1 base and the V segment lost 10 bases, leaving 8 bases of the junction unmatched. The CDR3 DNA follows: TGCGCCACCCACTTAAGCGGGGGGAACACCGGGGAGCTGTTTTTT. This translates into CATHLSGGNTGELFF.

The rearrangement joins TRBV19 to TRBJ1-5; 10 bases are shared with TRBD1. Per germline, CDR1 LNHDA and CDR2 SQIVND (reference sequence). The CDR3 runs 15 residues. V shed 11 bases, J shed 7 bases, and the junction held 14 bases outside the gene matches. The CDR3 nucleotides are TGTGCCTGTAAATTGACGACAGGGGGCCTGCAGCCCCAGCATTTT. It yields the protein CACKLTTGGLQPQHF.

This clone was seen only a few times. This chain links TRBV9 with TRBJ2-5, with TRBD2 as a possible D gene (5 bases). The CDR3 is 15 amino acids. In germline, CDR1 is SGDLS, CDR2 YYNGEE. V was cut by 4 bases and J by 0 bases, with 13 bases left in between. The CDR3 nucleotides read TGTGCCAGCAGCCCCAGCGGAGTGTACCAAGAGACCCAGTACTTC. Protein: CASSPSGVYQETQYF.

This clone was seen many times. This chain uses TRBV19 with TRBJ2-7; possible D gene TRBD1, 6 bases. The V end lost 5 bases, the J end lost 1 base, and 12 bases lay between the germline ends. This CDR3 region has 14 residues. Germline V gene lookup returns CDR1 LNHDA and CDR2 SQIVND (reference sequence). The CDR3 DNA reads as TGTGCCAGTAGTGCTGACAGGTTATCCTACGAGCAGTACTTC. Protein sequence: CASSADRLSYEQYF.

V and J are TRBV3-1 (or the pseudogene TRBV3-2) and TRBJ1-5, with TRBD1 identical over 8 bases. Trimming cost V 0 bases and J 6 bases; bases outside gene matches: 7. The CDR3 totals 16 residues. Germline V gene sequence: CDR1 LGHDT, CDR2 YNNKEL (reference sequence). CDR3 sequence reads: CASSQDWTGSAQPQHF. The CDR3 nucleotides read TGTGCCAGCAGCCAAGACTGGACAGGGAGCGCTCAGCCCCAGCATTTT.

V and J are TRBV5-1 and TRBJ1-2, with D maybe TRBD1 (5 bases). V was trimmed by 0 bases and J by 4 bases, leaving 7 bases between them. Germline V gene sequence: CDR1 SGHRS, CDR2 YFSETQ. This CDR3 region has 13 residues. CDR3 protein: CASSLEGLYGYTF. The CDR3 DNA reads as TGCGCCAGCAGCTTGGAGGGACTCTATGGCTACACCTTC.

This clone was recorded only once. The rearrangement joins TRBV6-1 to TRBJ2-7; 7 bases are a match to TRBD2. CDR1 and CDR2 from the germline V gene are MNHNS and SASEGT. There are 14 residues in the CDR3. Trimming took 1 base from V and 0 from J; bases not matched to a gene: 0. The CDR3 sequence is CASSEGGSSYEQYF. CDR3 nucleotide sequence: TGTGCCAGCAGTGAAGGCGGGAGCTCCTACGAGCAGTACTTC.

Only a few counts were recorded for this clone. The genes are TRBV12-3 or TRBV12-4 and TRBJ1-2; 9 bases fit TRBD1. V trimming: 6 bases; J trimming: 8 bases; junction bases outside the gene matches: 4. The CDR3 sequence is 12 residues long. CDR3 nucleotide sequence: TGTGCCAGCAGGGACAGGGGAGGAGGCTACACCTTC. Its protein is CASRDRGGGYTF.

The chain links TRBV5-6 to TRBJ2-6, with D maybe TRBD1 (5 bases). The CDR3 length is 15 residues. Deletions cut 2 bases from V and 1 base from J, with 7 bases between. Germline assignment: CDR1 SGHDT and CDR2 YYEEEE. The CDR3 spells CASSFRGSGANVLTF. CDR3 DNA sequence: TGTGCCAGCAGCTTTAGGGGATCTGGGGCCAACGTCCTGACTTTC.

This clone was seen a few times. Other DNA variants within this sample encode the same CDR3. The chain is built from TRBV20-1 and TRBJ1-2, with 8 bases that match TRBD1. CDR3 length: 11 amino acids. V was clipped by 5 bases and J by 8 bases; unmatched bases: 4. From germline, CDR1 is DFQATT and CDR2 SNEGSKA (reference sequence). The chain's CDR3 is CSAETGGGYTF. The CDR3 DNA is TGCAGTGCTGAAACAGGGGGAGGCTACACCTTC.

The chain is built from TRBV14 and TRBJ2-7; 8 nucleotides line up with TRBD2. CDR3 size: 12 residues. Germline-derived CDR1 and CDR2 are SGHDN and FVKESK. The V gene end was trimmed by 11 bases and the J gene end by 6 bases; junction bases not matched to a gene: 9. The CDR3 DNA reads as TGTGCCCCGCACCGGGGGGGACGCGAGCAGTACTTC. Protein product: CAPHRGGREQYF.

This chain uses TRBV9 with TRBJ2-7; the match to TRBD2 covers 8 bases. There are 14 residues in the CDR3. The junction had 1 base not matched to a gene; V was cut back by 0 bases and J by 2 bases. Germline V gives CDR1 SGDLS, CDR2 YYNGEE. The CDR3 coding sequence is TGTGCCAGCAGCGTAGCGGGGGGGACCTACGAGCAGTACTTC. Protein sequence: CASSVAGGTYEQYF.

The rearrangement joins TRBV29-1 to TRBJ2-1; a possible D gene is TRBD2 (7 bases). The ends were cut back, 4 bases at V and 4 bases at J, with 11 bases in the middle. In germline, CDR1 is SQVTM, CDR2 ANQGSEA. CDR3 size: 13 residues. DNA of the CDR3: TGCAGCGTTGGCCGGGGGGCATACAATGAGCAGTTCTTC. It codes for CSVGRGAYNEQFF.

On this clone: Within the sample, other DNA sequences also encode this same CDR3. The rearrangement links TRBV7-9 to TRBJ1-2; no firm D call. The CDR3 is 12 amino acids. CDR1 SEHNR and CDR2 FQNEAQ come from the germline V gene (reference sequence). Deletions cut 3 bases from V and 4 bases from J, with 6 bases between. The CDR3 reads CASSFRSYGYTF. The CDR3 DNA is TGTGCCAGCAGCTTTAGGAGCTATGGCTACACCTTC.

The chain couples TRBV3-1 (or the pseudogene TRBV3-2) to TRBJ1-3, with no clear D. V was clipped by 11 bases and J by 5 bases, with 10 bases between them. This CDR3 contains 11 residues. The germline gives CDR1 LGHDT, CDR2 YNNKEL (reference sequence). The CDR3 nucleotides read TGTGCCGCTACTAGTAGAAACACCATATATTTT. This gives the protein CAATSRNTIYF.

The chain carries TRBV15 and TRBJ1-4, with a possible D match to TRBD1 (6 bases). Germline values: CDR1 LNHNV, CDR2 YYDKDF (reference sequence). This CDR3 region has 13 residues. V was pared by 8 bases and J by 8 bases, with 15 bases between. The CDR3 DNA sequence: TGTGCCACCCGGGGGGGGGCGTCGGAAAAACTGTTTTTT. Translated, it gives CATRGGASEKLFF.

This clone was counted a single time. The chain uses TRBV5-1 and TRBJ2-3; no firm D call. V was pared by 1 base and J by 6 bases, with 12 bases between. The germline V gene has CDR1 SGHRS and CDR2 YFSETQ. The CDR3 runs to 14 residues. The chain's CDR3 is CASSLYFQADTQYF. The CDR3 coding sequence is TGCGCCAGCAGCTTGTACTTTCAGGCGGATACGCAGTATTTT.

The CDR3 nucleotides read TGTGCCAGCACCCACCGAGGGACTTCTAGCACAGATACGCAGTATTTT. Protein product: CASTHRGTSSTDTQYF. The chain has TRBV9 and TRBJ2-3, with D possibly matching TRBD2 (6 bases). Between the trimmed V and J ends, which lost 6 bases and 0 bases, there was a span of 17 bases. The CDR3 is made up of 16 amino acids. Germline V gene sequence: CDR1 SGDLS, CDR2 YYNGEE.